The 29 T cell receptor beta chains below come from one sample, sequenced in a study of T cell responses to AZD1222 COVID-19 vaccine. The table came from immunoSEQ multiplex PCR; TCRdb's copy has only in-frame clones and leaves some out. The repertoire holds more than 100,000 clones, with 91% as singletons. This sample comprised peripheral blood, obtained on day 0 of AZD1222 vaccination. The receptors derive from an adult in good health.

The genes are TRBV6-5 and TRBJ2-5; D is possibly TRBD2 (6 bases). This CDR3 is 16 amino acids long. The V end lost 0 bases, the J end lost 1 base, and 12 bases lay between the germline ends. From germline, CDR1 is MNHEY and CDR2 SVGAGI. CDR3 coding DNA: TGTGCCAGCAGTTACTCTCTAGGAGGGCGCCAAGAGACCCAGTACTTC. It is translated as CASSYSLGGRQETQYF.

The J gene is TRBJ1-3, the V gene TRBV19; D possibly corresponds to TRBD1 (6 bases). Per germline, CDR1 LNHDA and CDR2 SQIVND (reference sequence). The CDR3 has 14 amino acids. The V end was cut by 9 bases, the J end by 5 bases, with 17 bases between. The CDR3 DNA is TGTGCCAGCACTGAGGGGGGCCGGAGAAACACCATATATTTT. The encoded protein is CASTEGGRRNTIYF.

This chain connects TRBV14 to TRBJ2-2, with D perhaps TRBD1 (6 bases). This CDR3 is 17 amino acids long. CDR1 SGHDN and CDR2 FVKESK come from the germline V gene. The V end was cut by 4 bases, the J end by 0 bases, with 15 bases between. Here the CDR3 reads CASSPLTGTTNTGELFF. CDR3 in DNA: TGTGCCAGCAGCCCCCTCACCGGGACAACGAACACCGGGGAGCTGTTTTTT.

A few counts support this clone. The chain carries TRBV10-3 and TRBJ1-1; D unclear. Germline V gives CDR1 ENHRY, CDR2 SYGVKD. V lost 4 bases, J lost 5 bases, and 8 bases lay in between. The CDR3 sequence is 12 residues long. The CDR3 nucleotides are TGTGCCATCAGTGGTTCCGGGACTGAAGCTTTCTTT. This sequence encodes CAISGSGTEAFF.

A single count supports this clone. J is TRBJ1-4 and V is TRBV28; D unclear. CDR3 size: 16 residues. Germline CDR1 is MDHEN and CDR2 is SYDVKM. V lost 8 bases to trimming and J lost 0 bases, with 16 bases between them. CDR3 amino acids: CASCPYTAPTNEKLFF. Written as DNA, the CDR3 is TGTGCCAGCTGTCCTTACACAGCCCCAACTAATGAAAAACTGTTTTTT.

V and J are TRBV5-6 and TRBJ2-5; 9 positions agree with TRBD2. This CDR3 comprises 16 residues. CDR1 and CDR2 from the germline V gene are SGHDT and YYEEEE. The V and J ends lost 0 bases and 1 base, in that order; junction bases with no gene match: 4. In nucleotides, the CDR3 is TGTGCCAGCAGCTTGGTGGAGCGGGAGGCCCAAGAGACCCAGTACTTC. Translation: CASSLVEREAQETQYF.

J is TRBJ2-1 and V is TRBV19; 11 nucleotides align to TRBD2. Germline-derived CDR1 and CDR2 are LNHDA and SQIVND (reference sequence). The CDR3 length is 16 residues. Trimming took 8 bases from V and 3 from J; bases not matched to a gene: 9. The CDR3 sequence: CASSSLAGGFYNEQFF. CDR3 DNA: TGTGCCAGTTCTAGTTTAGCGGGAGGGTTCTACAATGAGCAGTTCTTC.

J is TRBJ1-2 and V is TRBV7-6; 7 positions agree with TRBD1. The CDR3 consists of 16 residues. Per the germline V gene, CDR1 is SGHVS and CDR2 is FNYEAQ. V shed 0 bases, J shed 7 bases, and the junction held 11 bases outside the gene matches. CDR3 sequence (DNA): TGTGCCAGCAGCTTAGCGGGAGGGGGCGCGGAGGTTGGCTACACCTTC. The encoded protein is CASSLAGGGAEVGYTF. Full variable domain (rest looked up from reference TRBV7-6 and TRBJ1-2): GAGVSQSPRYKVTKRGQDVALRCDPISGHVSLYWYRQALGQGPEFLTYFNYEAQQDKSGLPNDRFSAERPEGSISTLTIQRTEQRDSAMYRCASSLAGGGAEVGYTFGSGTRLTVV.

The chain carries TRBV6-5 and TRBJ1-6; D call uncertain. The length of the CDR3 is 12 residues. From germline, CDR1 is MNHEY and CDR2 SVGAGI. V lost 5 bases to trimming and J lost 8 bases, with 7 bases between them. CDR3 DNA sequence: TGTGCCAGCAGTCTCCGGGATTCACCCCTCCACTTT. Translating it yields CASSLRDSPLHF.

The rearrangement links TRBV3-1 (or the pseudogene TRBV3-2) to TRBJ2-2; perhaps TRBD1 as D (6 bases). CDR1 and CDR2 (germline): LGHDT, YNNKEL (reference sequence). The germline V and J ends were trimmed by 3 bases and 0 bases, with 11 bases remaining between them. This CDR3 has 16 residues. CDR3 DNA: TGTGCCAGCAGCCATTGGCAGGGGTCGAACACCGGGGAGCTGTTTTTT. It codes for CASSHWQGSNTGELFF.

The chain recombines TRBV18 with TRBJ1-3, with TRBD1 identical over 9 bases. The CDR3 totals 15 residues. Germline CDR1 is KGHSH and CDR2 is LQKENI. The V gene end was trimmed by 3 bases and the J gene end by 2 bases; junction bases not matched to a gene: 2. The CDR3 loop is CASSPGTGTGNTIYF. For the CDR3, the DNA is TGTGCCAGCTCACCCGGGACAGGGACTGGAAACACCATATATTTT.

V and J are TRBV27 and TRBJ2-7; the match to TRBD1 covers 7 bases. This CDR3 region has 13 residues. CDR1 is MNHEY and CDR2 is SMNVEV in the germline V gene (reference sequence). V dropped 8 bases and J dropped 4; count of bases not matched to a gene: 8. The CDR3 nucleotides are TGTGCCAGCCGATTCGACAGGGCTTACGAGCAGTACTTC. Amino acids: CASRFDRAYEQYF.

CDR3 protein: CASTSKGLGSKNIQYF. In DNA form, the CDR3 reads TGTGCCAGTACCTCAAAAGGATTGGGGTCCAAAAACATTCAGTACTTC. The rearrangement links TRBV19 to TRBJ2-4, with D unresolved. Germline V lookup: CDR1 LNHDA, CDR2 SQIVND (reference sequence). Trimming shortened V by 7 bases and J by 2 bases, and 18 bases separated the two germline ends. CDR3 length equals 16 residues.

The rearrangement uses TRBV28 and TRBJ1-4, with unresolved D. This CDR3 is built from 11 residues. Per the germline V gene, CDR1 is MDHEN and CDR2 is SYDVKM. Trimming removed 2 bases from V and 10 bases from J, with 5 bases in between. The CDR3 DNA is TGTGCCAGCAGTTTAATGGGAAAACTGTTTTTT. Protein: CASSLMGKLFF.

The chain is built from TRBV5-1 and TRBJ2-5; TRBD2 matches 11 bases. This CDR3 contains 15 residues. V lost 1 base, J lost 5 bases, and 4 bases stayed unmatched. Looked up from germline, CDR1 is SGHRS and CDR2 is YFSETQ. The CDR3 region is CASSLTSGRGETQYF. Here the CDR3 DNA reads TGCGCCAGCAGCTTGACTAGCGGGAGAGGTGAGACCCAGTACTTC.

This clone was recorded once. The chain combines TRBV6-2 or TRBV6-3 with TRBJ2-7, with a possible D match to TRBD1 (6 bases). Germline CDR1 and CDR2: MNHEY and SVGEGT. Trimming stripped 0 bases from V and 4 bases from J, with 10 bases between. The CDR3 has 14 amino acids. The CDR3 coding sequence is TGTGCCAGCAGTTACTCGGACAGATTATACGAGCAGTACTTC. Protein: CASSYSDRLYEQYF.

This clone was seen a single time. The gene calls are TRBV19 and TRBJ2-4; 7 bases line up with TRBD2. CDR1 LNHDA and CDR2 SQIVND come from the germline V gene (reference sequence). The CDR3 spans 15 residues. Trimming cost V 0 bases and J 2 bases; bases outside gene matches: 1. CDR3 bases: TGTGCCAGTAGTATAGAAGCGGGGTCCAAAAACATTCAGTACTTC. Translated: CASSIEAGSKNIQYF.

The chain carries TRBV2 and TRBJ2-1, with 8 bases fitting TRBD2. Per the germline V gene, CDR1 is SNHLY and CDR2 is FYNNEI. Germline trimming cut 8 bases from V and 7 bases from J; bases unmatched to any gene: 7. The CDR3 consists of 13 residues. The CDR3 region has the DNA TGTGCCAGCCTGTTAGCGGGATGGAATGAGCAGTTCTTC. It specifies CASLLAGWNEQFF.

Of note for this clone: Sequence at one end of the junction differs from germline and may be a read error. V gene TRBV29-1 combines with J gene TRBJ2-1; 7 nucleotides agree with TRBD2. The CDR3 sequence is 12 residues long. Germline assignment: CDR1 SQVTM and CDR2 ANQGSEA. This CDR3 is CSVESIRDYYIF. DNA for the CDR3: TGCAGCGTTGAGTCTATCCGGGACTACTACATCTTC.

The chain combines TRBV4-2 with TRBJ2-5; 8 nucleotides agree with TRBD2. Germline CDR1 is LGHNA and CDR2 is YNFKEQ. This CDR3 is 17 amino acids long. V was pared by 1 base and J by 5 bases, with 12 bases of the junction left unmatched. The CDR3 DNA sequence: TGTGCCAGCAGCCAAGGGGGTGCGGGAGGTTGGGGGGAGACCCAGTACTTC. Encoded protein: CASSQGGAGGWGETQYF.

In nucleotides, the CDR3 is TGTGCCAGTAGTATTGAGGGTCGGCGGGACCCCACAGATACGCAGTATTTT. Translating it yields CASSIEGRRDPTDTQYF. The V and J genes are TRBV19 and TRBJ2-3; tentative D call: TRBD2 (6 bases). The length of the CDR3 is 17 residues. V was trimmed by 3 bases and J by 2 bases, leaving 18 bases between them. Germline V gives CDR1 LNHDA, CDR2 SQIVND (reference sequence). The full variable domain, in which reference TRBV19 and TRBJ2-3 provide the parts outside the CDR3, is DGGITQSPKYLFRKEGQNVTLSCEQNLNHDAMYWYRQDPGQGLRLIYYSQIVNDFQKGDIAEGYSVSREKKESFPLTVTSAQKNPTAFYLCASSIEGRRDPTDTQYFGPGTRLTVL.

The gene calls are TRBV28 and TRBJ1-2, with D hard to call. This CDR3 contains 13 residues. CDR1 and CDR2 (germline): MDHEN, SYDVKM. Between the trimmed V and J ends, which lost 8 bases and 3 bases, there was a span of 13 bases. CDR3 in DNA: TGTGCCAGCGTGGGAGAGCGGGACTATGGCTACACCTTC. Encoded protein: CASVGERDYGYTF.

The chain uses TRBV19 and TRBJ1-5, with D unresolved. Germline V gives CDR1 LNHDA, CDR2 SQIVND (reference sequence). V lost 3 bases and J lost 0, with 9 bases in between. The length of the CDR3 is 15 residues. The CDR3 region is CASSMRVDSNQPQHF. DNA for the CDR3: TGTGCCAGTAGTATGCGGGTAGATAGCAATCAGCCCCAGCATTTT.

The chain carries TRBV11-2 and TRBJ2-1; D not certain. V lost 3 bases to trimming and J lost 9 bases, with 6 bases between them. The CDR3 runs 11 residues. CDR1 SGHAT and CDR2 FQNNGV come from the germline V gene. Here the CDR3 reads CASSLGSEQFF. In nucleotides, the CDR3 is TGTGCCAGCAGCTTGGGTAGTGAGCAGTTCTTC.

The chain carries TRBV5-1 and TRBJ2-7; tentatively, D is TRBD1 (5 bases). Germline-derived CDR1 and CDR2 are SGHRS and YFSETQ. The V end lost 3 bases, the J end lost 6 bases, and 13 bases lay between the germline ends. This CDR3 is built from 13 residues. CDR3 nucleotide sequence: TGCGCCAGCAGCTATGACAGACAGTTCGAGCAGTACTTC. It encodes CASSYDRQFEQYF.

The rearrangement joins TRBV6-5 to TRBJ1-4; D is uncertain. The CDR3 extends over 14 amino acids. Germline CDR1 reads MNHEY; CDR2 reads SVGAGI. The V gene lost 11 bases and the J gene lost 9 bases, with 22 bases spanning the gap. This CDR3 reads CASLPYGRNKKLFF. The CDR3 DNA reads TGTGCCTCTTTACCTTACGGACGGAATAAAAAACTGTTTTTT.

This chain uses TRBV28 with TRBJ1-2; D not certain. CDR3 length: 15 amino acids. From germline, CDR1 is MDHEN and CDR2 SYDVKM. Trimming cost V 3 bases and J 4 bases, with 15 bases left between them. The CDR3 is CASSFTDGRAYGYTF. In DNA form, the CDR3 reads TGTGCCAGCAGTTTTACCGACGGACGAGCCTATGGCTACACCTTC.

The chain couples TRBV7-9 to TRBJ2-1; 9 bases agree with TRBD2. Per germline, CDR1 SEHNR and CDR2 FQNEAQ (reference sequence). CDR3 length: 16 amino acids. Trimming cost V 5 bases and J 0 bases; bases outside gene matches: 5. The CDR3 reads CASSNQTSGSYNEQFF. The CDR3 bases are TGTGCCAGCAGCAACCAGACTAGCGGCTCCTACAATGAGCAGTTCTTC. The whole variable domain, remainder taken from reference TRBV7-9 and TRBJ2-1, is DTGVSQNPRHKITKRGQNVTFRCDPISEHNRLYWYRQTLGQGPEFLTYFQNEAQLEKSRLLSDRFSAERPKGSFSTLEIQRTEQGDSAMYLCASSNQTSGSYNEQFFGPGTRLTVL.

This chain joins TRBV5-1 and TRBJ2-7; 9 bases agree with TRBD1. After removal of 4 bases from V and 5 bases from J, the junction contained 10 bases not matched to a gene. The CDR3 spans 15 residues. Germline V gives CDR1 SGHRS, CDR2 YFSETQ. In nucleotides, the CDR3 is TGCGCCAGCAGCGCCCCGACAGGGGGGGAGAACGAGCAGTACTTC. Encoded protein: CASSAPTGGENEQYF.